A single sample is the source of the 10 T cell receptor beta chains below, sequenced in a study of T cell responses to AZD1222 COVID-19 vaccine (dated by TCRdb to 2020 to 2023). This sample's time point label indicates: about 28 days (+/-7) after the second vaccine dose. Libraries were constructed by the immunoSEQ multiplex PCR assay. TCRdb provides this immuneACCESS table in a form limited to in-frame rearrangements. Some clones are lacking; in checked studies, under half of them reflect an unresolved V gene, and why the rest are absent is not known. The sample profile shows 100,000 to 150,000 clones; roughly 82% of them were found once. About 26% of the sample goes to the ten largest clones. The material sequenced was peripheral blood, taken 28 days after the second AZD1222 dose. These TCRs come from an adult who received the AZD1222 COVID-19 vaccine.

This sequence joins TRBV27 and TRBJ2-7; D may be TRBD2 (7 bases). V lost 0 bases, J lost 1 base, and 22 bases lay in between. The CDR3 totals 19 residues. Germline V gives CDR1 MNHEY, CDR2 SMNVEV (reference sequence). The CDR3 DNA follows: TGTGCCAGCAGTTTATCCCCCCGTTCTTACAGGGAGGGATCCTACGAGCAGTACTTC. It encodes CASSLSPRSYREGSYEQYF.

The chain couples TRBV9 to TRBJ1-2, with a possible D match to TRBD1 (6 bases). V was clipped by 0 bases and J by 2 bases, with 8 bases between them. Germline V gene sequence: CDR1 SGDLS, CDR2 YYNGEE. This CDR3 spans 14 amino acids. CDR3 sequence: CASSVATGNYGYTF. The CDR3 DNA sequence: TGTGCCAGCAGCGTAGCAACAGGGAACTATGGCTACACCTTC.

The V gene is TRBV27, the J gene TRBJ2-1; D uncertain. The CDR3 runs to 16 residues. Germline V gives CDR1 MNHEY, CDR2 SMNVEV (reference sequence). V lost 6 bases to trimming and J lost 1 base, with 16 bases between them. CDR3 amino acids: CASSLNVLGSYNEQFF. The DNA of the CDR3 is TGTGCCAGCAGCCTAAATGTCCTGGGGTCCTACAATGAGCAGTTCTTC.

J is TRBJ2-7 and V is TRBV4-1; D unclear. The V end was cut by 1 base, the J end by 0 bases, with 4 bases between. Germline V lookup: CDR1 MGHRA, CDR2 YSYEKL. This CDR3 has 13 residues. As DNA, the CDR3 is TGCGCCAGCAGCCAAGGACACTCCTACGAGCAGTACTTC. This translates into CASSQGHSYEQYF.

The chain joins TRBV4-3 to TRBJ2-7; D ambiguous. The CDR3 has 14 residues. The ends were cut back, 5 bases at V and 0 bases at J, with 11 bases in the middle. The germline CDR1 and CDR2 sequences are LGHNA and YSLEER. CDR3 sequence (DNA): TGCGCCAGCAGCAACATCGACCTCTCCTACGAGCAGTACTTC. Residues: CASSNIDLSYEQYF.

The chain has TRBV5-1 and TRBJ1-1, with 8 nucleotides matching TRBD1. Germline loops: CDR1 SGHRS, CDR2 YFSETQ. The CDR3 contains 14 residues. V lost 1 base and J lost 1; bases outside the gene matches: 0. DNA for the CDR3: TGCGCCAGCAGCTTGACAGGGGGGAACACTGAAGCTTTCTTT. Its translation is CASSLTGGNTEAFF.

The gene calls are TRBV29-1 and TRBJ1-5; D is unclear. CDR1 is SQVTM and CDR2 is ANQGSEA in the germline V gene. This CDR3 has 13 residues. Trimming stripped 6 bases from V and 4 bases from J, with 13 bases between. The chain's CDR3 is CSVLVTLNQPQHF. The CDR3 nucleotides read TGCAGCGTGTTGGTCACCTTGAATCAGCCCCAGCATTTT.

V and J are TRBV5-1 and TRBJ2-7; 7 bases are a match to TRBD1. Unmatched junction bases numbered 6, after V lost 4 bases and J lost 2 bases. Germline V CDR1 and CDR2: SGHRS, YFSETQ. The CDR3 sequence is 14 residues long. The CDR3 region has the DNA TGCGCCAGCAGCGTCCGGGACAGCACCTACGAGCAGTACTTC. This gives the protein CASSVRDSTYEQYF.

The chain is built from TRBV5-1 and TRBJ1-4; tentatively, D is TRBD1 (6 bases). The CDR3 is 14 amino acids. In germline, CDR1 is SGHRS, CDR2 YFSETQ. Deletions cut 4 bases from V and 5 bases from J, with 12 bases between. The CDR3, as DNA: TGCGCCAGCAGCCAACAGGGATGGAATGAAAAACTGTTTTTT. Protein product: CASSQQGWNEKLFF.

The rearrangement uses TRBV29-1 and TRBJ2-7; the D gene is possibly TRBD1 (6 bases). The CDR3 length is 11 residues. The V gene lost 2 bases and the J gene lost 9 bases, with 11 bases spanning the gap. The germline V gene encodes CDR1 SQVTM and CDR2 ANQGSEA. The CDR3: CSVESSTGQYF. As DNA, the CDR3 is TGCAGCGTTGAATCTTCGACAGGGCAGTACTTC.